Sequencing of this TCR beta chain was carried out in a study of shared clonotypes between healthy human individuals. General observations from the study: Among donors, sharing of clonotypes was expected to be affected by sequencing depth.

Spread over ten immunoSEQ deep assay plates, unsorted PBMC DNA underwent sequencing. Profiling relied on immunoSEQ multiplex PCR, and the TCRdb table lists in-frame clones only, not all of them. The table lists 500,000 to 650,000 clones, about 80% of them singletons. When samples were unsorted, tens of millions of PBMCs were used for genomic DNA. As concerns this clone: Its target is not known.

Trimming left V 6 bases short and J 5 bases short, with 17 bases between. The CDR3 has 13 amino acids. Germline V gives CDR1 SQVTM, CDR2 ANQGSEA. The genes are TRBV29-1 and TRBJ2-7; a possible D gene is TRBD2 (6 bases). What was sequenced was PBMCs. This TCR was sampled from a woman in her thirties or forties in good health. Some clones in this sample may be carry-over from other donors' samples. The CDR3 region has the DNA TGCAGCGTCGCCCGATTGGGGGGTGACGAGCAGTACTTC. This gives the protein CSVARLGGDEQYF.